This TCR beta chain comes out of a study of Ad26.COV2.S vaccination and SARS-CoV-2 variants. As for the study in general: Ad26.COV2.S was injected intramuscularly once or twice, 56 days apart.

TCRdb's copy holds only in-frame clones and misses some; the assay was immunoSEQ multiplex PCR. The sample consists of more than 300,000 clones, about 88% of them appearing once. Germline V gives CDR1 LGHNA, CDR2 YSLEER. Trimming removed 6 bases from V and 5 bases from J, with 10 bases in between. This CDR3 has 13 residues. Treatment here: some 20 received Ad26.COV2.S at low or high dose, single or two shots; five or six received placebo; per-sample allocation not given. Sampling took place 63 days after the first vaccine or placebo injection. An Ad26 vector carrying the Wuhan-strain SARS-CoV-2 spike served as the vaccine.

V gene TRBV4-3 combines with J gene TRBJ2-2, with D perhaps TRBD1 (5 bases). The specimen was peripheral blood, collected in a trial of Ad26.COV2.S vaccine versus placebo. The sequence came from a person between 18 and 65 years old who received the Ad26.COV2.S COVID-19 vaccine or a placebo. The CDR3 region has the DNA TGCGCCAGCAGTCGCAGGGTAACCGGGGAGCTGTTTTTT. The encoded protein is CASSRRVTGELFF.